Below are 15 T cell receptor beta chains sequenced from a single sample in a study of vaccination and CD4 T cells after COVID-19. These TCRs are of unknown antigen specificity. The Oncomine TCR Beta short-read assay sequenced DNA from cultured CD4+ T cells. TCRdb fed the PCR reads into MiXCR, producing one record per CDR3 protein. The table has 8,500 to 13,000 distinct CDR3 sequences, around 20% seen once. As to treatment: roughly 11-day PBMC culture with coronavirus spike peptide pools or control peptides (ViraFEST assay). The sequencing here drew on CD4+ T cells from blood, cultured in vitro, taken after SARS-CoV-2 vaccination. The source of these receptors is a human donor who had recovered from COVID-19.

A remark on this clonotype: This clone may be a read error of a much larger clone one base away. V and J are TRBV5-8 and TRBJ1-1; D is undetermined. The CDR3 sequence is 12 residues long. In germline, CDR1 is SGHTS, CDR2 YDEGEE. CDR3 protein: CASSLGLTEALF. As DNA, the CDR3 is TGTGCCAGCAGCTTAGGACTTACTGAAGCTCTCTTT.

This clonotype was observed a handful of times. V and J are TRBV11-2 and TRBJ1-2; D is undetermined. Germline-derived CDR1 and CDR2 are SGHAT and FQNNGV. The CDR3 length is 13 residues. Trimming removed 0 bases from V and 8 bases from J, with 10 bases in between. CDR3 sequence reads: CASSLDHGGGYTF. Here the CDR3 DNA reads TGTGCCAGCAGCTTAGATCATGGCGGGGGCTACACCTTC.

This clonotype rates as medium-sized. The chain recombines TRBV20-1 with TRBJ2-3; weak D call: TRBD1 (5 bases). Trimming removed 0 bases at V and 3 bases at J, with 10 bases between. The germline V gene has CDR1 DFQATT and CDR2 SNEGSKA (reference sequence). This CDR3 has 14 amino acids. The CDR3 loop reads CSARDQGWTDTQYF. The CDR3 DNA is TGCAGTGCTAGAGATCAGGGTTGGACAGATACGCAGTATTTT.

This chain links TRBV6-1 with TRBJ1-1; the D gene is possibly TRBD1 (5 bases). The CDR3 has 13 amino acids. Germline CDR1 and CDR2: MNHNS and SASEGT. With 11 bases removed from V and 0 bases from J, the gap between germline ends came to 13 bases. As DNA, the CDR3 is TGTGCCGGCCGACAGTTTATGAACACTGAAGCTTTCTTT. Amino acids: CAGRQFMNTEAFF.

This clonotype is labeled medium-sized (0.01 to 0.1%). This rearrangement joins TRBV12-3 or TRBV12-4 to TRBJ1-2; D unresolved. V gave up 5 bases and J gave up 8 bases, with 12 bases separating them. The CDR3 runs to 12 residues. The CDR3 coding sequence is TGTGCCAGCAGTACACGGATGTCAGGCTACACCTTC. Translation gives CASSTRMSGYTF.

This clonotype occurred a few times. The V call is TRBV11-2, the J call TRBJ2-3; no firm D call. This CDR3 has 14 amino acids. Germline V gene sequence: CDR1 SGHAT, CDR2 FQNNGV. Trimming pared 7 bases from V and 0 bases from J, leaving 11 bases between. The CDR3 nucleotides read TGTGCCAGCAAGGCGTTTTCTAGCACAGATACGCAGTATTTT. Amino acids: CASKAFSSTDTQYF.

This sequence joins TRBV2 and TRBJ2-2; 7 bases are a match to TRBD1. CDR1 and CDR2 from the germline V gene are SNHLY and FYNNEI. This CDR3 is 17 amino acids long. V lost 5 bases, J lost 3 bases, and 12 bases stayed unmatched. The CDR3 is CASSRHKDRVYTGELFF. The CDR3 nucleotides are TGTGCCAGCAGTCGTCATAAAGACAGGGTTTACACCGGGGAGCTGTTTTTT.

In this sample, this clonotype turned up a few times. The chain joins TRBV6-2 or TRBV6-3 to TRBJ1-2; D gene uncertain. The CDR3 has 15 residues. CDR1 MNHEY and CDR2 SVGEGT come from the germline V gene. Trimming cost V 0 bases and J 4 bases, with 12 bases left between them. CDR3 sequence: CASSYSKLGSYGYTF. CDR3 DNA sequence: TGTGCCAGCAGTTACTCGAAGCTGGGGAGCTATGGCTACACCTTC.

The chain links TRBV5-1 to TRBJ2-7; D might be TRBD1 or TRBD2, each matching 5 bases. Looked up from germline, CDR1 is SGHRS and CDR2 is YFSETQ. The CDR3 covers 13 residues. The ends were cut back, 4 bases at V and 2 bases at J, with 10 bases in the middle. DNA of the CDR3: TGCGCCAGCAGCCCCATGGGGGCCTACGAGCAGTACTTC. Its protein product is CASSPMGAYEQYF.

The chain has TRBV24-1 and TRBJ2-1; 12 nucleotides match TRBD2. Germline V gene sequence: CDR1 KGHDR, CDR2 SFDVKD. V gave up 4 bases and J gave up 9 bases; unmatched junction bases: 12. This CDR3 is built from 17 residues. The CDR3 protein is CATSEMLAGGSAGEQFF. The CDR3 DNA sequence: TGTGCCACCAGTGAAATGCTAGCGGGAGGGTCAGCGGGTGAGCAGTTCTTC.

This clonotype was observed once. The chain is built from TRBV7-2 and TRBJ2-7, with TRBD2 matching over 13 bases. CDR3 length equals 19 residues. Trimming at V came to 5 bases and at J to 1 base, leaving 14 bases not matched to a gene. Germline assignment: CDR1 SGHTA and CDR2 FQGNSA. CDR3: CASSPSSGTSGKKSYEQYF. In nucleotides, the CDR3 is TGTGCCAGCAGCCCCAGCTCCGGGACTAGCGGGAAAAAGTCCTACGAGCAGTACTTC.

With respect to this clonotype: Since the CDR3 does not end with the conserved phenylalanine or tryptophan, this likely comes from a read error. This chain joins TRBV7-9 and TRBJ2-2; weak D call: TRBD2 (6 bases). The CDR3 is made up of 16 amino acids. Trimming left V 2 bases short and J 3 bases short, with 13 bases between. Germline assignment: CDR1 SEHNR and CDR2 FQNEAQ (reference sequence). The CDR3 DNA follows: TGTGCCAGCAGCTTATGGGGAGGTGGAGACACCGGGGAGCTGTTTTAT. Protein sequence: CASSLWGGGDTGELFY.

J is TRBJ1-4 and V is TRBV20-1; D unclear. The germline gives CDR1 DFQATT, CDR2 SNEGSKA (reference sequence). The CDR3 length is 10 residues. Trimming pared 1 base from V and 8 bases from J, leaving 2 bases between. CDR3 DNA sequence: TGCAGTGCTAGAGGGGAAAAACTGTTTTTT. As protein: CSARGEKLFF.

This clonotype was observed a handful of times. This chain joins TRBV7-3 and TRBJ2-1; possibly TRBD2 for D (6 bases). CDR3 length: 14 amino acids. Looked up from germline, CDR1 is SGHTA and CDR2 is FQGTGA. The V and J ends lost 4 bases and 6 bases respectively, with 13 bases between them. CDR3 sequence: CASSSGLLGNEQFF. CDR3 in DNA: TGTGCCAGCAGCTCCGGACTACTGGGCAATGAGCAGTTCTTC.

This chain joins TRBV28 and TRBJ2-7; D is undetermined. The CDR3 totals 12 residues. Germline V CDR1 and CDR2: MDHEN, SYDVKM. Deletions cut 2 bases from V and 2 bases from J, with 4 bases between. The CDR3 bases are TGTGCCAGCAGTTTAGGGGCCTACGAGCAGTACTTC. Protein product: CASSLGAYEQYF. Full variable domain (remainder filled in from reference TRBV28 and TRBJ2-7): DVKVTQSSRYLVKRTGEKVFLECVQDMDHENMFWYRQDPGLGLRLIYFSYDVKMKEKGDIPEGYSVSREKKERFSLILESASTNQTSMYLCASSLGAYEQYFGPGTRLTVT.